The present T cell receptor beta chain was sequenced within a study of metastatic and nonmetastatic thyroid tumors. Trimming shortened V by 4 bases and J by 2 bases, and 14 bases separated the two germline ends. The CDR3 spans 15 residues. Per the germline V gene, CDR1 is MGHRA and CDR2 is YSYEKL. TCRdb redid the clone calls on the PCR reads using MiXCR. This table holds some 93,000 clones, over 9.5% found once. This clone has at least ten counts. Patients were all untreated before their thyroid surgery. The sample taken for sequencing was blood. This receptor was taken from a female donor with papillary thyroid cancer or a benign thyroid nodule (not recorded which). Some clones in this sample may be carry-over from other donors' samples. The rearrangement joins TRBV4-1 to TRBJ1-2, with D possibly matching TRBD1 (6 bases). CDR3 DNA sequence: TGCGCCAGCAGCCCCCGACAGGACTCCAACTATGGCTACACCTTC. Protein product: CASSPRQDSNYGYTF.